This T cell receptor beta chain came from a study of human T cells and chemical hapten exposure. Study-wide results and limits: Patch test score rose with PT1 expanded TCRs, significant at 8, 16, 32, not 4.

Trimming stripped 1 base from V and 6 bases from J, with 7 bases between. The CDR3 is 13 amino acids. Germline-derived CDR1 and CDR2 are SGHDN and FVKESK. Original handling: TCR counts had a median of about 100,000 per sample and spanned about 23,224 to 750,000. TCRdb independently ran MiXCR on the RACE reads; one entry per CDR3 protein. The V and J calls shown here were made by TCRdb, not taken from the authors' results. The table has approximately 97,000 distinct CDR3 sequences, less than 35% seen once. Time point denoted: patch test 3, about 24 weeks after DPC sensitization. Treatment noted: therapeutic diphenylcyclopropenone sensitization with weekly scalp DPC. Worth noting for this clonotype: Its antigen is still unknown.

The V and J genes are TRBV14 and TRBJ1-5; maybe TRBD1 (5 bases). Here the sequenced sample was whole blood, taken in connection with sensitization to the hapten diphenylcyclopropenone (DPC). This receptor was taken from a man aged 40-50 years with alopecia areata. Some clones in this sample may be carry-over from other donors' samples. CDR3 bases: TGTGCCAGCAGCCAAGGCGGGACTCAGCCCCAGCATTTT. Encoded protein: CASSQGGTQPQHF. Filled out from reference TRBV14 and TRBJ1-5, the complete variable domain reads EAGVTQFPSHSVIEKGQTVTLRCDPISGHDNLYWYRRVMGKEIKFLLHFVKESKQDESGMPNNRFLAERTGGTYSTLKVQPAELEDSGVYFCASSQGGTQPQHFGDGTRLSIL.